This TCR beta chain was recorded in a study of T-cell memory formation after mild COVID-19. Deletions cut 0 bases from V and 7 bases from J, with 6 bases between. CDR3 length: 12 amino acids. Per the germline V gene, CDR1 is LNHNV and CDR2 is YYDKDF (reference sequence). TCRdb re-called the 5' RACE reads through MiXCR, storing one row per CDR3 protein. Seen here are fewer than 600,000 distinct CDR3 sequences, 20% to 25% observed once, and the top ten hold approximately 8%. This clonotype was picked up many times. The sequence was collected from an adult woman who had mild COVID-19 (a few samples of this study predate the infection). Cell type and time point are not known. Sequencing was performed on PBMCs or a T cell subset sorted from them (not recorded which). The chain is built from TRBV15 and TRBJ2-5; D may be TRBD2 (5 bases). CDR3 coding DNA: TGTGCCACCAGCAGAGACCGGGGGACCCAGTACTTC. This encodes CATSRDRGTQYF.